A single count supports the clone carrying this T cell receptor (beta chain). The target antigen is unknown. This specimen comes from a study of graft-versus-host responses after intestinal transplantation. On the study more broadly: For approximately three years after anti-thymocyte globulin induction, all recipients took tacrolimus and steroids. Study findings and constraints: The study associated peak circulating GvH clone levels with early post-transplant HvG declines.

Germline V lookup: CDR1 SEHNR, CDR2 FQNEAQ (reference sequence). This CDR3 has 16 amino acids. Trimming shortened V by 0 bases and J by 2 bases, and 13 bases separated the two germline ends. Sequenced by immunoSEQ multiplex PCR; TCRdb stores in-frame clones only, minus some. Of roughly 100,000 clones listed, roughly 90% are singletons. V gene TRBV7-9 combines with J gene TRBJ1-2; D gene unclear. The source of this sequence is a human donor who received an intestinal transplant. Sequenced material: unstimulated CD4+ T cells sorted from spleen or lymph node cells, taken before intestinal transplant. CDR3 sequence reads: CASSLAPVRMNYGYTF. Written as DNA, the CDR3 is TGTGCCAGCAGCTTAGCCCCCGTTCGGATGAACTATGGCTACACCTTC.